Listed here are 15 T cell receptor beta chains from one sample, sequenced in a study of blood T cell repertoires in COVID-19. Profiled with immunoSEQ multiplex PCR; TCRdb holds only in-frame clones, not every one. The sample includes 300,000 to 400,000 clones, around 87% of them seen just once. Specimen: PBMCs or T cells enriched from blood (not recorded which). The source is a woman younger than 45 with acute COVID-19.

The J gene is TRBJ2-5, the V gene TRBV7-6; 8 bases are shared with TRBD1. CDR1 and CDR2 from the germline V gene are SGHVS and FNYEAQ. The CDR3 covers 16 residues. J gave up 5 bases and V 1 base, and 9 bases lay outside the gene matches. The CDR3 sequence is CASSLGPGQGRETQYF. CDR3 bases: TGTGCCAGCAGCTTAGGACCCGGACAGGGTCGGGAGACCCAGTACTTC.

V and J are TRBV7-3 and TRBJ2-1; 8 bases are shared with TRBD2. CDR1 is SGHTA and CDR2 is FQGTGA in the germline V gene. The CDR3 contains 15 residues. The V segment lost 1 base and the J segment 4 bases; nucleotides outside the gene matches: 3. The DNA of the CDR3 is TGTGCCAGCAGCTTAAGAGCGGGGGAGTACAATGAGCAGTTCTTC. Its translation: CASSLRAGEYNEQFF.

The chain couples TRBV19 to TRBJ2-7; TRBD2 matches at 9 bases. Trimming cost V 5 bases and J 3 bases; bases outside gene matches: 2. This CDR3 is built from 13 residues. Per the germline V gene, CDR1 is LNHDA and CDR2 is SQIVND (reference sequence). CDR3 DNA sequence: TGTGCCAGTAGTGCTAGCGGGGACTACGAGCAGTACTTC. Translating it yields CASSASGDYEQYF.

This chain uses TRBV6-5 with TRBJ1-1; perhaps TRBD1 as D (6 bases). V gave up 7 bases and J gave up 0 bases, with 12 bases separating them. The CDR3 is made up of 14 amino acids. CDR1 is MNHEY and CDR2 is SVGAGI in the germline V gene. CDR3 coding DNA: TGTGCCAGCAAAAGGGACACCCTGAACACTGAAGCTTTCTTT. Protein product: CASKRDTLNTEAFF.

The V gene is TRBV28, the J gene TRBJ1-1; D remains ambiguous. Trimming took off 2 bases at V and 6 bases at J, with 10 bases between the two ends. The CDR3 runs to 13 residues. The germline V gene has CDR1 MDHEN and CDR2 SYDVKM. The CDR3 is CASSLNGFAEAFF. CDR3 in DNA: TGTGCCAGCAGTTTAAACGGGTTCGCTGAAGCTTTCTTT.

This clone has a handful of counts. V is TRBV5-1 and J is TRBJ2-1, with 8 positions matching TRBD2. The length of the CDR3 is 16 residues. The V gene end was trimmed by 2 bases and the J gene end by 0 bases; junction bases not matched to a gene: 4. Germline assignment: CDR1 SGHRS and CDR2 YFSETQ. For the CDR3, the DNA is TGCGCCAGCAGCTTACGGGGGGGCTTCTCCTACAATGAGCAGTTCTTC. Amino acid sequence: CASSLRGGFSYNEQFF.

The chain uses TRBV4-1 and TRBJ2-2; possible D gene TRBD2, 6 bases. The CDR3 sequence is 16 residues long. CDR1 and CDR2 from the germline V gene are MGHRA and YSYEKL. Between the trimmed V and J ends, which lost 1 base and 4 bases, there was a span of 13 bases. CDR3 sequence reads: CASSQAPSAFTGELFF. The CDR3 coding sequence is TGCGCCAGCAGCCAAGCTCCTAGCGCCTTCACCGGGGAGCTGTTTTTT.

The CDR3 loop is CASSPLPGGTNEKLFF. The CDR3 DNA follows: TGTGCCAGCTCACCTCTCCCCGGCGGGACTAATGAAAAACTGTTTTTT. The chain links TRBV18 to TRBJ1-4; D is ambiguous. Deletions cut 3 bases from V and 2 bases from J, with 13 bases between. This CDR3 region has 16 residues. The germline CDR1 and CDR2 sequences are KGHSH and LQKENI.

The genes are TRBV27 and TRBJ2-7, with D tentatively TRBD2 (7 bases). The CDR3 is 15 amino acids. Per the germline V gene, CDR1 is MNHEY and CDR2 is SMNVEV (reference sequence). Trimming took off 4 bases at V and 2 bases at J, with 15 bases between the two ends. The CDR3 sequence: CASSSIQGGTYEQYF. As DNA, the CDR3 is TGTGCCAGCAGTTCCATACAGGGAGGGACCTACGAGCAGTACTTC.

The rearrangement joins TRBV10-3 to TRBJ1-5, with TRBD1 identical over 8 bases. V was clipped by 1 base and J by 4 bases; unmatched bases: 6. The CDR3 contains 16 residues. Per germline, CDR1 ENHRY and CDR2 SYGVKD. The CDR3 loop reads CAISELLGQGNQPQHF. The CDR3 DNA sequence: TGTGCCATCAGTGAGTTACTTGGACAGGGAAATCAGCCCCAGCATTTT.

This clone appeared a single time. V is TRBV5-1 and J is TRBJ2-7; D is undetermined. This CDR3 comprises 13 residues. Trimming left V 4 bases short and J 2 bases short, with 10 bases between. Germline values: CDR1 SGHRS, CDR2 YFSETQ. CDR3 amino acids: CASSKTETYEQYF. CDR3 nucleotide sequence: TGCGCCAGCAGCAAGACTGAAACCTACGAGCAGTACTTC.

This clone was detected a few times. J is TRBJ1-5 and V is TRBV10-2; the match to TRBD1 covers 7 bases. Germline values: CDR1 WSHSY, CDR2 SAAADI. The ends lost 4 bases at V and 3 bases at J; junction bases unmatched: 9. The CDR3 has 16 amino acids. CDR3 loop: CASSVGQSKNNQPQHF. In DNA, the CDR3 is TGCGCCAGCAGTGTGGGACAGTCCAAGAACAATCAGCCCCAGCATTTT.

The chain links TRBV5-1 to TRBJ1-2; 8 nucleotides agree with TRBD1. Germline V gene lookup returns CDR1 SGHRS and CDR2 YFSETQ. The CDR3 totals 16 residues. V gave up 4 bases and J gave up 0 bases; unmatched junction bases: 8. The CDR3 region is CASSPGTGKANYGYTF. Here the CDR3 DNA reads TGCGCCAGCAGCCCCGGGACAGGCAAAGCTAACTATGGCTACACCTTC.

The chain is built from TRBV7-2 and TRBJ1-2, with a tentative D call TRBD1 (5 bases). CDR3 size: 15 residues. Germline CDR1 is SGHTA and CDR2 is FQGNSA. V lost 2 bases and J lost 3, with 13 bases in between. CDR3 loop: CASSLHGGGYYGYTF. Written as DNA, the CDR3 is TGTGCCAGCAGCTTACACGGGGGTGGGTACTATGGCTACACCTTC.

The chain links TRBV5-1 to TRBJ2-7, with 9 nucleotides matching TRBD1. V lost 3 bases to trimming and J lost 4 bases; unmatched junction nucleotides: 8. The CDR3 spans 15 residues. Germline V CDR1 and CDR2: SGHRS, YFSETQ. CDR3 in DNA: TGCGCCAGCAGCTCAACCACCGGGACAGGGTACGAGCAGTACTTC. Amino acids: CASSSTTGTGYEQYF.